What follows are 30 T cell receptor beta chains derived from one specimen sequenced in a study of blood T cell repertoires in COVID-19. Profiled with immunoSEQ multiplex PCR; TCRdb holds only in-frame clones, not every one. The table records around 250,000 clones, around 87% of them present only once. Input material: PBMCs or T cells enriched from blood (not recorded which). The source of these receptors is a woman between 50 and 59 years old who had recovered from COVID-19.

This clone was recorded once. The CDR3 sequence is CASSQDSRTGELFF. The CDR3 nucleotides are TGCGCCAGCAGCCAAGATTCTAGGACCGGGGAGCTGTTTTTT. This chain links TRBV4-1 with TRBJ2-2; no definite D call. Trimming took 0 bases from V and 5 from J, leaving 7 bases between them. The length of the CDR3 is 14 residues. Germline lookup yields CDR1 MGHRA and CDR2 YSYEKL.

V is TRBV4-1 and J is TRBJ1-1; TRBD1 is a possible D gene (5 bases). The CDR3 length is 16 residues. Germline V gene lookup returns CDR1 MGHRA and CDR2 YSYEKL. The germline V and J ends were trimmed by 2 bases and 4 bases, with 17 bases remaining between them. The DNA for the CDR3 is TGCGCCAGCAGCCAAAGGACGGTGGGCAGGGCCACTGAAGCTTTCTTT. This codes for CASSQRTVGRATEAFF.

The CDR3 DNA reads as TGTGCCAGCAGCCAGGACATCGGAAACACCATATATTTT. Translation gives CASSQDIGNTIYF. The chain couples TRBV16 to TRBJ1-3; perhaps TRBD1 as D (5 bases). The CDR3 covers 13 residues. Germline loops: CDR1 KGHSY, CDR2 FQNENV. The V gene lost 3 bases and the J gene lost 4 bases, with 7 bases spanning the gap.

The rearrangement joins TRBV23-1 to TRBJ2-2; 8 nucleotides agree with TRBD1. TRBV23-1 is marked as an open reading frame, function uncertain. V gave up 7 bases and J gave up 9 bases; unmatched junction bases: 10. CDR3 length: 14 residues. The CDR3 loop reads CASKVTGVYRELFF. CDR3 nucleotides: TGCGCCAGCAAAGTGACAGGGGTGTACCGGGAGCTGTTTTTT.

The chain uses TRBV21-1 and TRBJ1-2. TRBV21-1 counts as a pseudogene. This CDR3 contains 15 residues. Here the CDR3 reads CASSKGGGTNYGYTF. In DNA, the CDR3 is TGTGCCAGCAGCAAAGGGGGGGGGACCAACTATGGCTACACCTTC.

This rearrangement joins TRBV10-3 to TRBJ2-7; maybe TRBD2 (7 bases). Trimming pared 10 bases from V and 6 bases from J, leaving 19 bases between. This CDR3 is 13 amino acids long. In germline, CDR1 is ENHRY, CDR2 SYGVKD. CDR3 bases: TGTGCCACGTGGGGGGCCGGGGGGCCCGAGCAGTACTTC. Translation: CATWGAGGPEQYF.

CDR3 loop: CSAERRLNTEAFF. The CDR3 coding sequence is TGCAGCGCCGAACGGAGACTGAACACTGAAGCTTTCTTT. The V call is TRBV29-1, the J call TRBJ1-1, with D hard to call. V gave up 7 bases and J gave up 0 bases, with 12 bases separating them. This CDR3 region has 13 residues. CDR1 and CDR2 (germline): SQVTM, ANQGSEA.

The CDR3 spells CASGRGANEQFF. Here the CDR3 DNA reads TGTGCCAGCGGTCGGGGAGCGAATGAGCAGTTCTTC. This chain connects TRBV6-5 to TRBJ2-1; D perhaps matches TRBD2 (5 bases). The CDR3 spans 12 residues. Germline V gene data show CDR1 as MNHEY and CDR2 as SVGAGI. Trimming removed 8 bases from V and 7 bases from J, with 12 bases in between.

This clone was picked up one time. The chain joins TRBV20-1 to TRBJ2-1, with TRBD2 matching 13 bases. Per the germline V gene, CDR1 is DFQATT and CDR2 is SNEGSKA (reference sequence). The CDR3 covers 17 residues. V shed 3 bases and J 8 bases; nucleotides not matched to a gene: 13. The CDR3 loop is CSASGTSGTPPYDEQFF. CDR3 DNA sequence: TGCAGTGCTAGTGGGACTAGCGGGACACCCCCTTATGATGAGCAGTTCTTC.

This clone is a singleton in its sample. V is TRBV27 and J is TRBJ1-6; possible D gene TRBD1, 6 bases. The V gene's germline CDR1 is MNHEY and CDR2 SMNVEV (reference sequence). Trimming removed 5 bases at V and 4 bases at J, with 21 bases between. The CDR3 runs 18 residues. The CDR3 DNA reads TGTGCCAGCAGTAACAGGCCGGGGGGCGCGGGGTATAATTCACCCCTCCACTTT. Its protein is CASSNRPGGAGYNSPLHF.

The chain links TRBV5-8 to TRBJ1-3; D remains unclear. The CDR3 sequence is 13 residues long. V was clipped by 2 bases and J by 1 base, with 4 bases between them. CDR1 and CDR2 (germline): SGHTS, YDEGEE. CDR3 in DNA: TGTGCCAGCAGCTTTTCGTCTGGAAACACCATATATTTT. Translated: CASSFSSGNTIYF.

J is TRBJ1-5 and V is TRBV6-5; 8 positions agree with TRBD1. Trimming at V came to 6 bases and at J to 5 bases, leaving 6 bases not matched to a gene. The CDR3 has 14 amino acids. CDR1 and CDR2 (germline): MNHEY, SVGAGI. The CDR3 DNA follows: TGTGCCAGCAGGTTTGACAGGGGAGATCAGCCCCAGCATTTT. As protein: CASRFDRGDQPQHF.

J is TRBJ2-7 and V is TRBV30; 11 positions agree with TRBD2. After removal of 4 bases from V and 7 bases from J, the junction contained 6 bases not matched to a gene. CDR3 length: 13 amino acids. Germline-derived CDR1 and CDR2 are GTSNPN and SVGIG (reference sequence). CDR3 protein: CAWTLAGGGEQYF. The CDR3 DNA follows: TGTGCCTGGACGCTAGCGGGAGGAGGAGAGCAGTACTTC.

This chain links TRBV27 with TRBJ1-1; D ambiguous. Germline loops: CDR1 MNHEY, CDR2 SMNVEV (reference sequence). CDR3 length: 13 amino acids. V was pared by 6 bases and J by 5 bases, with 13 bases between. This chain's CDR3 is CASSWSAGTEAFF. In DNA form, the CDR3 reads TGTGCCAGCAGCTGGAGCGCCGGGACTGAAGCTTTCTTT.

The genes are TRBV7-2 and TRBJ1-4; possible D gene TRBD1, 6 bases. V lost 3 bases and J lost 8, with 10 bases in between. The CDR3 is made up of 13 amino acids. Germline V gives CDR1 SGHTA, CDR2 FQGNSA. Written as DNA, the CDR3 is TGTGCCAGCAGCTTGAGGACAGCGGAAAAACTGTTTTTT. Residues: CASSLRTAEKLFF.

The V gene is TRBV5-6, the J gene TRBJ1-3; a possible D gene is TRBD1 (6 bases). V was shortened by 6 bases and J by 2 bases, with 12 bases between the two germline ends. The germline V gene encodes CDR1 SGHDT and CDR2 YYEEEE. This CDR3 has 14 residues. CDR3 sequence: CASTPRGTGNTIYF. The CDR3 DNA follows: TGTGCCAGCACCCCGAGGGGGACTGGAAACACCATATATTTT. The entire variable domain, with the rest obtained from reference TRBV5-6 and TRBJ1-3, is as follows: DAGVTQSPTHLIKTRGQQVTLRCSPKSGHDTVSWYQQALGQGPQFIFQYYEEEERQRGNFPDRFSGHQFPNYSSELNVNALLLGDSALYLCASTPRGTGNTIYFGEGSWLTVV.

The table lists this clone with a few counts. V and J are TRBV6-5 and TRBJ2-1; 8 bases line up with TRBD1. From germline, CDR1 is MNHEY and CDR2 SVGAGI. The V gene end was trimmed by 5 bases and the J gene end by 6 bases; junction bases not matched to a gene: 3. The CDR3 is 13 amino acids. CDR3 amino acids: CASSKQGGNEQFF. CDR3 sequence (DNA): TGTGCCAGCAGTAAACAGGGGGGCAATGAGCAGTTCTTC.

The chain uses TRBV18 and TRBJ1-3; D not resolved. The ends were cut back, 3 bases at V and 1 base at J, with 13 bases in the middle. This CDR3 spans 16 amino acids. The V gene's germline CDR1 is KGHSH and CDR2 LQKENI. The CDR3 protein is CASSPYSLGSGNTIYF. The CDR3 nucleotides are TGTGCCAGCTCACCTTACAGCCTTGGGTCTGGAAACACCATATATTTT.

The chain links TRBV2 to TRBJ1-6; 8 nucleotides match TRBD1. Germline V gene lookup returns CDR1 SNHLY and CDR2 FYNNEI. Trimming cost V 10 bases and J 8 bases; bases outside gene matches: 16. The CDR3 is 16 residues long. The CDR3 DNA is TGTGCCACCGCAACCGACCGAGGACAGGGCTATTCACCCCTCCACTTT. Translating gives CATATDRGQGYSPLHF.

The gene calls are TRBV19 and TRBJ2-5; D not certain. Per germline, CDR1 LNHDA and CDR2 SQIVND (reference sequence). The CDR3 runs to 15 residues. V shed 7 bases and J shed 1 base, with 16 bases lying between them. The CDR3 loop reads CASTRSVVPQETQYF. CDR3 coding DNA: TGTGCCAGTACCCGAAGCGTTGTTCCCCAAGAGACCCAGTACTTC.

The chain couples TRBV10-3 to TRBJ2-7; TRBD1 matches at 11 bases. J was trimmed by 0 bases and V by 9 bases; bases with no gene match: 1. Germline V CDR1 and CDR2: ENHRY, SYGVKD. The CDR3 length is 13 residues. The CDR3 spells CAIGTGGSYEQYF. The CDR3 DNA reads TGTGCCATAGGGACAGGGGGCTCCTACGAGCAGTACTTC.

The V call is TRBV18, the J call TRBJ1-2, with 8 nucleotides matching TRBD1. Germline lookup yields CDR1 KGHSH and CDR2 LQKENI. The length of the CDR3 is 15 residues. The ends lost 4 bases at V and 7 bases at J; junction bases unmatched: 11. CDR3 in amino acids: CASSQGLGTGGGYTF. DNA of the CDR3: TGTGCCAGCTCACAGGGACTGGGGACAGGCGGTGGCTACACCTTC.

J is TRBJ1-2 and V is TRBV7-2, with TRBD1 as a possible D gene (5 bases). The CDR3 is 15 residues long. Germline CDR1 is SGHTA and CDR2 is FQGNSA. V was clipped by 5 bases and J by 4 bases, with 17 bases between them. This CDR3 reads CASSKTQGRFYGYTF. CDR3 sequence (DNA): TGTGCCAGCAGCAAGACCCAGGGTAGATTCTATGGCTACACCTTC.

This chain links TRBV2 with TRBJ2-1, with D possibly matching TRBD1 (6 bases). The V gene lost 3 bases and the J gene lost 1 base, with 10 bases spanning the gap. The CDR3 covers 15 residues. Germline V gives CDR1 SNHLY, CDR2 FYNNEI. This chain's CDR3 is CASSEAGVSYNEQFF. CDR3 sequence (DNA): TGTGCCAGCAGTGAGGCAGGGGTGTCCTACAATGAGCAGTTCTTC.

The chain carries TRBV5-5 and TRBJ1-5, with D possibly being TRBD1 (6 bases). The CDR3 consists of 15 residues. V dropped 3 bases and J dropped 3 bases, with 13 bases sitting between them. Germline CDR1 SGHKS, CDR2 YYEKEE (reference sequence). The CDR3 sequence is CASSSQDSFNQPQHF. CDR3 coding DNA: TGTGCCAGCAGCTCCCAGGACAGTTTCAATCAGCCCCAGCATTTT.

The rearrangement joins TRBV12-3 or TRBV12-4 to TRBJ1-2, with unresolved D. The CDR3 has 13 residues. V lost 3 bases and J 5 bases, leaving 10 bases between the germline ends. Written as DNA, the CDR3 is TGTGCCAGCAGTTTCGCAGGCGCTTATGGCTACACCTTC. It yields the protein CASSFAGAYGYTF.

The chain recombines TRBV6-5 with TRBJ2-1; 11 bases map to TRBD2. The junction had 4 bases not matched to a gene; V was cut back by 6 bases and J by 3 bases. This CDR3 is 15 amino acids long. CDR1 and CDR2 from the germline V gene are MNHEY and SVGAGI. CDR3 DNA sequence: TGTGCCAGCAGCTCGGGACTAGCGGACTACAATGAGCAGTTCTTC. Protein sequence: CASSSGLADYNEQFF.

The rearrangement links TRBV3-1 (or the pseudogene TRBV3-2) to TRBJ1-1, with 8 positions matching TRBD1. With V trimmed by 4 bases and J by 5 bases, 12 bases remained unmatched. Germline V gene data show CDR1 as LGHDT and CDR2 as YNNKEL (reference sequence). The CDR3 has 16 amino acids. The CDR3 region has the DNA TGTGCCAGCAGCCCCGGACAGGGAGGCAGGGGGACTGAAGCTTTCTTT. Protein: CASSPGQGGRGTEAFF.

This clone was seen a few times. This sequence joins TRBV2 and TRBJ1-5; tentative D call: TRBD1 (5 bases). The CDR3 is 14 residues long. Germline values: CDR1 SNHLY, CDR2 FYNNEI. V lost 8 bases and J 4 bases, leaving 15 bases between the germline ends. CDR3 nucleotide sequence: TGTGCCAGCGCATCGCAGGGTCTTAATCAGCCCCAGCATTTT. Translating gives CASASQGLNQPQHF.

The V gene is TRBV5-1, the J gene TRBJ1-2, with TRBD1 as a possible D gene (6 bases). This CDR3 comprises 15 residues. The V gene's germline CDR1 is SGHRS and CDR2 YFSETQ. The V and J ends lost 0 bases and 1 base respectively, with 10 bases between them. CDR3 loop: CASSLGGGNNYGYTF. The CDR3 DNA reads TGCGCCAGCAGCTTGGGAGGGGGAAATAACTATGGCTACACCTTC.